This T cell receptor (beta chain) was identified in a study of CD8+ T cells in alopecia areata. Study observations and caveats: Resident alphabeta T cells of normal skin are also sequenced in scalp samples.

Concerning this clone: Its antigen is still unknown.

Reverse transcribed after extraction, RNA yielded cDNA as the sequencing template. Some clones are missing from TCRdb's copy, which holds only in-frame ones; the method was immunoSEQ multiplex PCR. The sample lists about 100,000 clones, roughly 56% occurring once. Treatment reported: oral pan-JAK inhibitor, 5-10 mg twice daily. The CDR3 length is 14 residues. Per the germline V gene, CDR1 is MNHEY and CDR2 is SMNVEV (reference sequence). Between the trimmed V and J ends, which lost 2 bases and 6 bases, there was a span of 12 bases. Sequencing used CD8+ T cells sorted from blood, obtained at week 56, from a patient treated with tofacitinib. This sequence joins TRBV27 and TRBJ2-3; TRBD1 might be the D (6 bases). The TCR sequence derives from a human donor with alopecia areata. The CDR3 spells CASSLLSGVDTQYF. CDR3 nucleotides: TGTGCCAGCAGTTTACTCTCAGGGGTTGATACGCAGTATTTT.